This T cell receptor beta chain comes out of a study of shared clonotypes between healthy human individuals. Notes on the study in general: Owing to a small donor count, the genetic and exposure-history diversity represented was limited.

The protocol was immunoSEQ multiplex PCR, while the TCRdb copy is restricted to in-frame clones and leaves out a portion. Of roughly 530,000 clones listed, about 96% are singletons. To note about this clone: What it recognizes is unknown.

Sequencing input: naive CD4+ T cells sorted from blood. Specified subset: CD45RA+ positively selected. This receptor was identified in a woman aged 25 to 39 in good health.

Written as DNA, the CDR3 is TGTGCCAGTAGTCAGACAGGGGGCGGCTACGAGCAGTACTTC. This translates into CASSQTGGGYEQYF. V is TRBV19 and J is TRBJ2-7, with 10 bases lining up with TRBD1. CDR1 LNHDA and CDR2 SQIVND come from the germline V gene (reference sequence). This CDR3 spans 14 amino acids. Germline trimming cut 5 bases from V and 3 bases from J; bases unmatched to any gene: 4. The full variable domain, in which reference TRBV19 and TRBJ2-7 provide the parts outside the CDR3, is DGGITQSPKYLFRKEGQNVTLSCEQNLNHDAMYWYRQDPGQGLRLIYYSQIVNDFQKGDIAEGYSVSREKKESFPLTVTSAQKNPTAFYLCASSQTGGGYEQYFGPGTRLTVT.